Sequencing of this T cell receptor beta chain was carried out in a study of blood T cell repertoires in COVID-19. Background on the study: Sites across the United States, Italy and Spain contributed samples from acute and convalescent COVID-19. Sample material is recorded as cDNA or gDNA derived from T cells, B-cell-depleted T cells, or PBMCs.

Source study methods: Researchers report that nucleated cell counts were estimated from reference gene primer amplification. Using immunoSEQ multiplex PCR, the repertoire was profiled, and TCRdb retains in-frame clones only, with some absent. The V and J calls and clone size are taken from that table; D and trimming were inferred from the DNA. The sample holds roughly 200,000 clones, around 86% seen once. V lost 3 bases and J lost 3, with 15 bases in between. Germline V CDR1 and CDR2: LNHNV, YYDKDF (reference sequence). The CDR3 is 15 amino acids. J is TRBJ2-7 and V is TRBV15; perhaps TRBD1 as D (6 bases). Specimen: peripheral blood. The TCR comes from a man in his forties with acute or convalescent COVID-19. The chain's CDR3 is CATSRSLRGNYEQYF. CDR3 sequence (DNA): TGTGCCACCAGCAGGTCCCTAAGGGGGAACTACGAGCAGTACTTC.